Each of the 6 T cell receptor beta chains below was sequenced from the same sample in a study of T-cell memory formation after mild COVID-19. Each CDR3 protein gets one entry after TCRdb re-called the 5' RACE reads with MiXCR. The sample lists approximately 65,000 distinct CDR3 sequences, 15% to 20% occurring once. The sample consisted of PBMCs or a T cell subset sorted from them (not recorded which). The receptor set was obtained from an adult woman who had mild COVID-19 (a few samples of this study predate the infection). Cell type and time point are not known.

This clonotype was counted a few times. The gene calls are TRBV12-5 and TRBJ2-7; no clear D gene. The CDR3 has 15 residues. The germline V gene has CDR1 LGHNT and CDR2 FRNRAP. The V end was cut by 0 bases, the J end by 0 bases, with 9 bases between. CDR3 coding DNA: TGTGCTAGTGGTTTGGTACAAAGCTACTCCTACGAGCAGTACTTC. Its translation: CASGLVQSYSYEQYF.

This chain links TRBV28 with TRBJ2-7; D gene uncertain. Germline values: CDR1 MDHEN, CDR2 SYDVKM. This CDR3 has 15 residues. V was clipped by 4 bases and J by 1 base, with 14 bases between them. CDR3 nucleotide sequence: TGTGCCAGCAGTTCTCAGAGACACGGGTCCTACGAGCAGTACTTC. Protein sequence: CASSSQRHGSYEQYF.

This clonotype was seen a few times. The chain employs TRBV11-2 and TRBJ2-1; D not resolved. The CDR3 runs 11 residues. The germline CDR1 and CDR2 sequences are SGHAT and FQNNGV. Trimming took 3 bases from V and 7 from J, leaving 4 bases between them. CDR3 in amino acids: CASSFQNEQFF. The CDR3 nucleotides are TGTGCCAGCAGCTTCCAAAATGAGCAGTTCTTC.

This clonotype is deemed medium-sized. The chain carries TRBV7-7 and TRBJ2-2; tentatively, D is TRBD1 or TRBD2 (6 bases each). Trimming took off 5 bases at V and 4 bases at J, with 11 bases between the two ends. Germline loops: CDR1 SSHAT, CDR2 FNYEAQ (reference sequence). The CDR3 runs to 14 residues. The CDR3 nucleotides are TGTGCCAGCAGCCCGGGGGCGGTCACCGGGGAGCTGTTTTTT. It yields the protein CASSPGAVTGELFF.

There are a few counts of this clonotype. J is TRBJ2-3 and V is TRBV18; weak D call: TRBD2 (5 bases). CDR3 size: 15 residues. Trimming took off 5 bases at V and 4 bases at J, with 16 bases between the two ends. The germline V gene has CDR1 KGHSH and CDR2 LQKENI. CDR3 sequence reads: CASSGYDEGADTQYF. CDR3 sequence (DNA): TGTGCCAGCTCAGGGTATGATGAGGGTGCAGATACGCAGTATTTT. The whole variable domain, remainder taken from reference TRBV18 and TRBJ2-3, is NAGVMQNPRHLVRRRGQEARLRCSPMKGHSHVYWYRQLPEEGLKFMVYLQKENIIDESGMPKERFSAEFPKEGPSILRIQQVVRGDSAAYFCASSGYDEGADTQYFGPGTRLTVL.

This sequence joins TRBV19 and TRBJ1-4; tentative D call: TRBD1 (6 bases). Between the trimmed V and J ends, which lost 4 bases and 6 bases, there was a span of 18 bases. Germline values: CDR1 LNHDA, CDR2 SQIVND (reference sequence). This CDR3 has 16 residues. The CDR3, as DNA: TGTGCCAGTAGTACGGGAGATGGGGGGCTGTATGAAAAACTGTTTTTT. Its translation is CASSTGDGGLYEKLFF. The variable domain in full, with the rest retrieved from reference TRBV19 and TRBJ1-4, is DGGITQSPKYLFRKEGQNVTLSCEQNLNHDAMYWYRQDPGQGLRLIYYSQIVNDFQKGDIAEGYSVSREKKESFPLTVTSAQKNPTAFYLCASSTGDGGLYEKLFFGSGTQLSVL.